Listed below are T cell receptor beta chains from one sample, sequenced in a study of T cell responses to AZD1222 COVID-19 vaccine. Clones were sequenced by immunoSEQ multiplex PCR, and TCRdb holds only the in-frame ones, with some missing. The table records 190,000 or so clones, approximately 90% of them present only once. The sample was peripheral blood, taken 28 days after the second AZD1222 dose. Receptors were obtained from an adult who received the AZD1222 COVID-19 vaccine. CDR3s include the opening cysteine and the closing phenylalanine or tryptophan. A D gene is named only where the DNA matches it firmly. Rows may omit the clone size; those that give it use once, few, many or a size class.

TRBJ2-2 . TRBV18 . CASSSGRTNTGELFF TGTGCCAGCTCTTCGGGTCGAACCAACACCGGGGAGCTGTTTTTT
TRBJ2-2 . TRBV7-8 . CASSLNSDPNTGELFF TGTGCCAGCAGCTTAAATAGCGACCCGAACACCGGGGAGCTGTTTTTT
TRBJ1-1 . TRBV27 . CASSFLGGGTEAFF TGTGCCAGCAGTTTTTTGGGGGGCGGCACTGAAGCTTTCTTT
TRBJ2-3 . TRBV28 . CASSTQRATDTQYF TGTGCCAGCAGTACCCAGCGAGCCACAGATACGCAGTATTTT
TRBJ1-3 . TRBV10-3 . CAISENWGDGNTIYF TGTGCCATCAGTGAAAACTGGGGAGATGGAAACACCATATATTTT
TRBJ2-5 . TRBV21-1 . CASSFRLAGVSTQYF TGTGCCAGCAGCTTTCGACTAGCGGGAGTTTCTACCCAGTACTTC
TRBJ1-5 TRBD1 TRBV29-1 . CSVGQGRQPQHF TGCAGCGTTGGACAGGGTCGTCAGCCCCAGCATTTT
TRBJ2-1 TRBD1 TRBV4-2 . CASSQVKGGSLGEQFF TGTGCCAGCAGCCAAGTCAAAGGGGGCTCCCTCGGCGAGCAGTTCTTC
TRBJ2-3 . TRBV7-9 . CASSSILGGTQYF TGTGCCAGCAGTTCCATCCTTGGGGGTACGCAGTATTTT
TRBJ2-1 . TRBV30 . CAWSVQRYNEQFF TGTGCCTGGAGTGTACAGCGATACAATGAGCAGTTCTTC
TRBJ2-7 . TRBV4-2 few CASSQEGAGLSYEQYF TGTGCCAGCAGCCAAGAAGGGGCGGGTTTATCCTACGAGCAGTACTTC
TRBJ2-7 . TRBV2 . CASSLGGSVTYEQYF TGTGCCAGCAGCCTAGGTGGTAGCGTAACCTACGAGCAGTACTTC
TRBJ1-2 TRBD1 TRBV10-1 . CASSESQGNGYTF TGCGCCAGCAGTGAGTCACAGGGGAATGGCTACACCTTC
TRBJ2-5 . TRBV18 . CASSPRELDEYF TGTGCCAGCTCACCACGGGAACTAGATGAGTACTTC
TRBJ1-3 . TRBV12-3/TRBV12-4 . CASSPTSRNTIYF TGTGCCAGCAGTCCAACCAGTAGAAACACCATATATTTT
TRBJ1-1 . TRBV5-8 . CASSFRQLNTEAFF TGTGCCAGCAGCTTTCGGCAGCTGAACACTGAAGCTTTCTTT
TRBJ1-1 . TRBV7-2 . CASSFWDTEAFF TGTGCCAGCAGCTTTTGGGACACTGAAGCTTTCTTT
TRBJ1-4 . TRBV6-1 . CASSEYGGPSYEKLFF TGTGCCAGCAGTGAATACGGGGGACCCTCGTATGAAAAACTGTTTTTT
TRBJ1-3 . TRBV11-2 . CASSLANRMPGNTIYF TGTGCCAGCAGCTTAGCTAACCGGATGCCTGGAAACACCATATATTTT
TRBJ1-5 TRBD1 TRBV5-1 few CASSEQGAGQPQHF TGCGCCAGCAGCGAACAGGGGGCAGGCCAGCCCCAGCATTTT
TRBJ2-3 TRBD1 TRBV28 once CASRGGQGASDTQYF TGTGCCAGCAGAGGGGGACAGGGGGCTTCAGATACGCAGTATTTT
TRBJ2-7 TRBD1 TRBV28 once CASSLKHDREYEQYF TGTGCCAGCAGTTTAAAGCACGACAGGGAATACGAGCAGTACTTC
TRBJ2-7 . TRBV12-3/TRBV12-4 . CASNRASYEQYF TGTGCCAGCAACAGGGCCTCCTACGAGCAGTACTTC
TRBJ1-4 . TRBV28 . CASCAPNEKLFF TGTGCCAGCTGTGCCCCTAATGAAAAACTGTTTTTT
TRBJ2-2 . TRBV6-4 . CASSALSDTGELFF TGTGCCAGCAGCGCGCTCTCTGACACCGGGGAGCTGTTTTTT
TRBJ2-2 TRBD2 TRBV24-1 . CATSDPQGSGYSFGELFF TGTGCCACCAGTGATCCCCAAGGTAGCGGGTATTCATTCGGGGAGCTGTTTTTT
TRBJ2-1 TRBD2 TRBV3-1/TRBV3-2 . CASSQDPGLGSNEQFF TGTGCCAGCAGCCAAGATCCGGGACTAGGCTCCAATGAGCAGTTCTTC
TRBJ2-7 TRBD2 TRBV5-1 . CASSLDLGLAGDYEQYF TGCGCCAGCAGCTTGGACTTGGGACTAGCGGGAGATTACGAGCAGTACTTC
TRBJ1-1 TRBD1 TRBV28 . CASSSQGKNTEAFF TGTGCCAGCAGTTCACAGGGGAAGAACACTGAAGCTTTCTTT
TRBJ2-1 TRBD2 TRBV5-4 few CASSPETGTSNFF TGTGCCAGCAGCCCGGAGACCGGGACTAGTAATTTCTTC
TRBJ2-1 . TRBV7-3 . CASSSGSGVDEQFF TGTGCCAGCAGCTCAGGGTCCGGGGTCGATGAGCAGTTCTTC
TRBJ1-1 . TRBV5-4 . CASSPGQGGGTEAFF TGTGCCAGCAGCCCGGGCCAAGGCGGAGGCACTGAAGCTTTCTTT
TRBJ1-6 . TRBV25-1 once CASSEGREYSPLHF TGTGCCAGCAGTGAGGGCAGGGAGTATTCACCCCTCCACTTT
TRBJ2-2 TRBD2 TRBV27 few CASSPRTRGTGELFF TGTGCCAGCAGTCCCCGGACTAGAGGAACCGGGGAGCTGTTTTTT
TRBJ2-5 . TRBV19 . CASSRGFGETQYF TGTGCCAGTAGTAGAGGATTCGGGGAGACCCAGTACTTC
TRBJ2-7 TRBD1 TRBV18 . CASSPGTGTYEQYF TGTGCCAGCTCACCAGGGACAGGGACCTACGAGCAGTACTTC
TRBJ2-7 TRBD1 TRBV19 . CASSTAGGVYEQYF TGTGCCAGTAGTACGGCAGGGGGCGTCTACGAGCAGTACTTC
TRBJ2-7 . TRBV5-5 . CASSVGGPTYEQYF TGTGCCAGCAGCGTTGGGGGACCTACCTACGAGCAGTACTTC
TRBJ2-7 TRBD1 TRBV7-2 . CASSIGTDSSYEQYF TGTGCCAGCAGCATAGGGACAGACTCCTCCTACGAGCAGTACTTC
TRBJ1-4 . TRBV5-6 . CASSGGREPNEKLFF TGTGCCAGCAGCGGGGGACGAGAGCCTAATGAAAAACTGTTTTTT
TRBJ2-2 . TRBV7-9 . CASSRSWDLEGTGELFF TGTGCCAGCAGCCGATCATGGGACTTGGAGGGCACCGGGGAGCTGTTTTTT
TRBJ2-5 . TRBV29-1 . CSVAGQETQYF TGCAGCGTTGCAGGGCAAGAGACCCAGTACTTC
TRBJ2-3 . TRBV5-1 . CASSLEQGGTDTQYF TGCGCCAGCAGCTTGGAGCAGGGAGGCACAGATACGCAGTATTTT
TRBJ2-7 TRBD2 TRBV6-5 few CASRTKLAGGAEQYF TGTGCCAGCAGAACTAAACTAGCGGGAGGCGCCGAGCAGTACTTC
TRBJ1-1 . TRBV18 . CASSPSQGNTEAFF TGTGCCAGCTCACCATCACAGGGGAACACTGAAGCTTTCTTT
TRBJ2-7 . TRBV7-2 . CASSPRTHAGSYEQYF TGTGCCAGCAGCCCCCGAACGCACGCAGGCTCCTACGAGCAGTACTTC
TRBJ2-3 TRBD1 TRBV28 . CASSSPGQTDTQYF TGTGCCAGCAGTTCTCCGGGACAGACAGATACGCAGTATTTT
TRBJ2-3 . TRBV6-6 few CASSGRITDTQYF TGTGCCAGCAGTGGCAGAATCACAGATACGCAGTATTTT
TRBJ1-5 TRBD1 TRBV5-1 . CASSPSPGVTGGLNQPQHF TGCGCCAGCAGCCCATCCCCCGGAGTTACAGGGGGCCTCAATCAGCCCCAGCATTTT
TRBJ2-1 . TRBV7-6 . CASSLAPQESYNEQFF TGTGCCAGCAGCTTAGCGCCCCAGGAGTCCTACAATGAGCAGTTCTTC
TRBJ2-7 TRBD2 TRBV6-1 . CASSERTSGLNEQYF TGTGCCAGCAGTGAAAGGACTAGCGGCCTCAACGAGCAGTACTTC
TRBJ2-7 TRBD2 TRBV6-5 . CASSQGTSGSREQYF TGTGCCAGCAGTCAGGGGACTAGCGGGAGTCGCGAGCAGTACTTC
TRBJ2-2 TRBD2 TRBV6-1 . CASTRVLAGTGELFF TGTGCCAGCACCCGGGTTTTAGCGGGAACCGGGGAGCTGTTTTTT
TRBJ1-4 TRBD1 TRBV7-2 . CASSDSGTGDEKLFF TGTGCCAGCAGCGATTCCGGGACAGGAGATGAAAAACTGTTTTTT
TRBJ2-3 . TRBV6-2/TRBV6-3 . CASSYGQDTQYF TGTGCCAGCAGTTACGGGCAGGATACGCAGTATTTT